A single sample gave rise to the 30 T cell receptor beta chains below, sequenced in a study of immune evolution from preneoplasia to lung adenocarcinoma. Using immunoSEQ multiplex PCR, the repertoire was profiled, and TCRdb retains in-frame clones only, with some absent. Among approximately 4,300 clones listed, approximately 85% were seen once. The sequenced sample was FFPE invasive lung adenocarcinoma tissue. Receptor source: a person in their fifties with lung adenocarcinoma.

This clone was recorded only once. This chain joins TRBV15 and TRBJ1-5; 8 bases map to TRBD1. The CDR3 has 16 amino acids. Losses at the gene ends were 1 base for V and 5 bases for J; bases not matched to a gene: 7. Germline V gene sequence: CDR1 LNHNV, CDR2 YYDKDF (reference sequence). The CDR3 DNA sequence: TGTGCCACCAGCAGAGGAGGAGCAGGGGGCCATCAGCCCCAGCATTTT. Translating it yields CATSRGGAGGHQPQHF.

V and J are TRBV4-1 and TRBJ2-1; the match to TRBD1 covers 7 bases. CDR1 is MGHRA, CDR2 YSYEKL, per germline. Trimming removed 3 bases from V and 0 bases from J; junction bases left unmatched: 5. The CDR3 consists of 16 residues. The CDR3 DNA reads as TGCGCCAGCAGCCATACAGGGGATCGCTCCTACAATGAGCAGTTCTTC. It is translated as CASSHTGDRSYNEQFF.

The chain has TRBV7-6 and TRBJ2-3; 10 bases fit TRBD2. Germline CDR1 reads SGHVS; CDR2 reads FNYEAQ. The CDR3 has 18 residues. The V gene end was trimmed by 5 bases and the J gene end by 0 bases; junction bases not matched to a gene: 11. For the CDR3, the DNA is TGTGCCAGCAGCCGAACCCGGCCGACTAGCGGGAGCACAGATACGCAGTATTTT. Protein sequence: CASSRTRPTSGSTDTQYF.

The chain carries TRBV25-1 and TRBJ2-5, with TRBD2 matching over 11 bases. V shed 5 bases and J 3 bases; nucleotides not matched to a gene: 5. The CDR3 loop spans 15 amino acids. Germline CDR1 is MGHDK and CDR2 is SYGVNS. CDR3 loop: CASSPQLAGEETQYF. CDR3 bases: TGTGCCAGCAGTCCTCAACTAGCGGGAGAAGAGACCCAGTACTTC.

This clone was recorded only once. The V call is TRBV7-9, the J call TRBJ2-3; D ambiguous. The germline CDR1 and CDR2 sequences are SEHNR and FQNEAQ (reference sequence). This CDR3 spans 13 amino acids. V was shortened by 3 bases and J by 4 bases, with 8 bases between the two germline ends. The CDR3 sequence: CASSFEVPDTQYF. The CDR3 DNA sequence: TGTGCCAGCAGCTTCGAAGTCCCAGATACGCAGTATTTT.

This chain joins TRBV7-9 and TRBJ2-7, with 12 bases identical to TRBD2. The trim removed 8 bases at V and 6 bases at J, leaving 11 bases unmatched. This CDR3 comprises 15 residues. The germline V gene encodes CDR1 SEHNR and CDR2 FQNEAQ (reference sequence). CDR3: CASVPWKLAGGEQYF. DNA for the CDR3: TGTGCCAGCGTTCCTTGGAAACTAGCGGGAGGCGAGCAGTACTTC.

In the case of this clone: At one of its ends the junction is not consistent with the germline gene, which may arise from a read error. The same CDR3 arises from other DNA sequences in this sample as well. The chain employs TRBV18 and TRBJ1-2; unclear D gene. The CDR3 consists of 12 residues. Germline CDR1 reads KGHSH; CDR2 reads LQKENI. CDR3 bases: TGTGCCAGCTCACGACCAGTAGATGGTTACACCTTC. As protein: CASSRPVDGYTF.

The V gene is TRBV7-8, the J gene TRBJ2-3, with D tentatively TRBD1 (6 bases). The CDR3 loop spans 15 amino acids. Looked up from germline, CDR1 is SGHVS and CDR2 is FQNEAQ. Trimming took off 4 bases at V and 4 bases at J, with 15 bases between the two ends. This CDR3 reads CASSYRAVDADTQYF. The CDR3 nucleotides are TGTGCCAGCAGCTACAGGGCCGTGGACGCAGATACGCAGTATTTT. Filled out from reference TRBV7-8 and TRBJ2-3, the complete variable domain reads GAGVSQSPRYKVAKRGQDVALRCDPISGHVSLFWYQQALGQGPEFLTYFQNEAQLDKSGLPSDRFFAERPEGSVSTLKIQRTQQEDSAVYLCASSYRAVDADTQYFGPGTRLTVL.

The chain combines TRBV6-5 with TRBJ2-7; 10 bases line up with TRBD1. Germline trimming cut 5 bases from V and 3 bases from J; bases unmatched to any gene: 7. Germline V lookup: CDR1 MNHEY, CDR2 SVGAGI. This CDR3 comprises 15 residues. This CDR3 is CASSKQTGGGYEQYF. Written as DNA, the CDR3 is TGTGCCAGCAGTAAACAGACAGGGGGCGGCTACGAGCAGTACTTC.

The chain employs TRBV28 and TRBJ1-5, with D uncertain. Trimming removed 4 bases from V and 5 bases from J, with 9 bases in between. Germline CDR1 MDHEN, CDR2 SYDVKM. CDR3 length: 13 residues. CDR3 DNA sequence: TGTGCCAGCAGTTCGCGACCTTATCAGCCCCAGCATTTT. Amino acids: CASSSRPYQPQHF.

The rearrangement joins TRBV19 to TRBJ1-5, with TRBD1 matching over 9 bases. The V gene's germline CDR1 is LNHDA and CDR2 SQIVND (reference sequence). After removal of 11 bases from V and 5 bases from J, the junction contained 13 bases not matched to a gene. The CDR3 spans 15 residues. CDR3 protein: CAGLGQGPSDQPQHF. The CDR3 nucleotides are TGTGCCGGTCTCGGACAGGGGCCATCGGATCAGCCCCAGCATTTT.

The rearrangement joins TRBV30 to TRBJ2-3, with TRBD2 matching over 7 bases. The CDR3 extends over 14 amino acids. Germline-derived CDR1 and CDR2 are GTSNPN and SVGIG (reference sequence). DNA for the CDR3: TGTGCTCTATGGAAGGGAGGGTCAGCAGATACGCAGTATTTT. Translation gives CALWKGGSADTQYF.

The CDR3 coding sequence is TGTGCCAGCAGCTCGGGGACTAGCGCTTATGAGCAGTTCTTC. Protein sequence: CASSSGTSAYEQFF. This sequence joins TRBV7-9 and TRBJ2-1, with TRBD2 matching 10 bases. The CDR3 runs 14 residues. Trimming took 4 bases from V and 8 from J; bases not matched to a gene: 5. From germline, CDR1 is SEHNR and CDR2 FQNEAQ (reference sequence).

The CDR3 is CASSSDSNTEAFF. The CDR3 DNA reads TGTGCCAGTAGCAGTGACAGTAACACTGAAGCTTTCTTT. The J gene is TRBJ1-1, the V gene TRBV19; D is perhaps TRBD1 (5 bases). The CDR3 extends over 13 amino acids. V gave up 6 bases and J gave up 2 bases, with 10 bases separating them. Germline assignment: CDR1 LNHDA and CDR2 SQIVND (reference sequence).

The gene calls are TRBV7-3 and TRBJ2-5; 14 nucleotides align to TRBD2. Germline CDR1 is SGHTA and CDR2 is FQGTGA. The CDR3 totals 15 residues. Trimming at V came to 5 bases and at J to 5 bases, leaving 4 bases not matched to a gene. This CDR3 is CASSPGLAGVETQYF. The DNA for the CDR3 is TGTGCCAGCAGCCCGGGACTAGCGGGAGTTGAGACCCAGTACTTC.

The rearrangement links TRBV28 to TRBJ2-1; 14 nucleotides align to TRBD2. This CDR3 spans 16 amino acids. The junction had 4 bases not matched to a gene; V was cut back by 1 base and J by 8 bases. Per the germline V gene, CDR1 is MDHEN and CDR2 is SYDVKM. The CDR3 DNA is TGTGCCAGCAGTTTATTCGGGACTAGCGGGAGCTATGAGCAGTTCTTC. This gives the protein CASSLFGTSGSYEQFF.

A remark on this clone: The junction departs from germline at one end; a sequencing error may be responsible. The rearrangement links TRBV28 to TRBJ1-1, with a weak D call TRBD1 (6 bases). Germline V gene lookup returns CDR1 MDHEN and CDR2 SYDVKM. CDR3 length: 13 residues. The CDR3 DNA sequence: TGTGCCAGCAGTGTATGGGGACACTTTGAAGCTTTCTTT. Translating it yields CASSVWGHFEAFF. The whole variable domain, filled in from reference TRBV28 and TRBJ1-1, reads DVKVTQSSRYLVKRTGEKVFLECVQDMDHENMFWYRQDPGLGLRLIYFSYDVKMKEKGDIPEGYSVSREKKERFSLILESASTNQTSMYLCASSVWGHFEAFFGQGTRLTVV.

The chain has TRBV5-4 and TRBJ2-7; 10 positions match TRBD2. The CDR3 is 15 amino acids. From germline, CDR1 is SGHNT and CDR2 YYREEE (reference sequence). V gave up 0 bases and J gave up 4 bases; unmatched junction bases: 4. DNA for the CDR3: TGTGCCAGCAGCTTGGGGACTAGCGGAGGGTACGAGCAGTACTTC. Protein sequence: CASSLGTSGGYEQYF.

The chain combines TRBV19 with TRBJ1-2; D call uncertain. This CDR3 spans 15 amino acids. Germline V CDR1 and CDR2: LNHDA, SQIVND (reference sequence). Trimming took off 6 bases at V and 4 bases at J, with 18 bases between the two ends. CDR3 sequence (DNA): TGTGCCAGTAGATTATCCCCGGCGACCCCCTATGGCTACACCTTC. Protein sequence: CASRLSPATPYGYTF.

The chain has TRBV6-1 and TRBJ2-7; D perhaps matches TRBD2 (5 bases). Per the germline V gene, CDR1 is MNHNS and CDR2 is SASEGT. V dropped 6 bases and J dropped 3 bases, with 12 bases sitting between them. The CDR3 is made up of 13 amino acids. CDR3 coding DNA: TGTGCCAGCAGAGCTCCCGGGGTCTACGAGCAGTACTTC. This sequence encodes CASRAPGVYEQYF.

The genes are TRBV5-1 and TRBJ1-2; TRBD1 matches at 8 bases. Germline values: CDR1 SGHRS, CDR2 YFSETQ. The CDR3 runs 14 residues. V lost 2 bases and J lost 6; bases outside the gene matches: 6. In nucleotides, the CDR3 is TGCGCCAGCAGCTTAAGGACAGGGAGGGATGGCTACACCTTC. It encodes CASSLRTGRDGYTF.

This clone was seen only once. The chain is built from TRBV18 and TRBJ2-6; D unclear. With 4 bases removed from V and 0 bases from J, the gap between germline ends came to 19 bases. CDR1 is KGHSH and CDR2 is LQKENI in the germline V gene. This CDR3 has 19 amino acids. The CDR3 DNA reads as TGTGCCAGCTCACAGATGGGAAGCAGTAAGAGCTCTGGGGCCAACGTCCTGACTTTC. This codes for CASSQMGSSKSSGANVLTF.

The chain is built from TRBV5-4 and TRBJ2-7, with a weak D call TRBD1 (6 bases). Germline V gene lookup returns CDR1 SGHNT and CDR2 YYREEE (reference sequence). Deletions cut 1 base from V and 6 bases from J, with 14 bases between. CDR3 length equals 14 residues. This chain's CDR3 is CASSLSQGLGEQYF. The DNA for the CDR3 is TGTGCCAGCAGCTTGAGCCAGGGGCTGGGCGAGCAGTACTTC.

The rearrangement links TRBV7-2 to TRBJ2-1; 7 bases are shared with TRBD1. The J segment lost 0 bases and the V segment lost 5 bases, leaving 4 bases of the junction unmatched. The germline V gene encodes CDR1 SGHTA and CDR2 FQGNSA. The CDR3 sequence is 15 residues long. The CDR3 nucleotides are TGTGCCAGCAGCATCCGGGACAGCTCCTACAATGAGCAGTTCTTC. The encoded protein is CASSIRDSSYNEQFF.

The rearrangement links TRBV28 to TRBJ1-5; 8 bases match TRBD1. This CDR3 spans 14 amino acids. V lost 4 bases, J lost 6 bases, and 5 bases stayed unmatched. CDR1 MDHEN and CDR2 SYDVKM come from the germline V gene. The CDR3 loop is CASSYPGGGQPQHF. The CDR3 DNA is TGTGCCAGCAGTTACCCAGGGGGCGGTCAGCCCCAGCATTTT.

This sequence joins TRBV30 and TRBJ2-3; D uncertain. The CDR3 totals 14 residues. The ends were cut back, 5 bases at V and 2 bases at J, with 14 bases in the middle. Germline V gives CDR1 GTSNPN, CDR2 SVGIG (reference sequence). For the CDR3, the DNA is TGTGCCTGGCAAGGCGTGGTTGTCACAGATACGCAGTATTTT. It specifies CAWQGVVVTDTQYF.

V usage is TRBV5-1 and J usage is TRBJ2-7; 10 bases map to TRBD2. Trimming removed 2 bases from V and 6 bases from J; junction bases left unmatched: 5. The germline CDR1 and CDR2 sequences are SGHRS and YFSETQ. The CDR3 runs 14 residues. The CDR3 nucleotides are TGCGCCAGCAGCTTCCTAGCGGGAGATGGCGAGCAGTACTTC. This encodes CASSFLAGDGEQYF. Full variable domain (missing parts from reference TRBV5-1 and TRBJ2-7): KAGVTQTPRYLIKTRGQQVTLSCSPISGHRSVSWYQQTPGQGLQFLFEYFSETQRNKGNFPGRFSGRQFSNSRSEMNVSTLELGDSALYLCASSFLAGDGEQYFGPGTRLTVT.

The rearrangement joins TRBV7-2 to TRBJ2-5, with unresolved D. CDR1 and CDR2 (germline): SGHTA, FQGNSA. Trimming shortened V by 2 bases and J by 3 bases, and 13 bases separated the two germline ends. This CDR3 is 15 amino acids long. CDR3 region: CASSLLGRREETQYF. Written as DNA, the CDR3 is TGTGCCAGCAGCTTACTGGGCAGACGGGAAGAGACCCAGTACTTC.

The genes are TRBV27 and TRBJ1-1; D not resolved. V lost 4 bases and J 1 base, leaving 10 bases between the germline ends. This CDR3 region has 14 residues. Germline values: CDR1 MNHEY, CDR2 SMNVEV (reference sequence). The CDR3 reads CASSSQPQNTEAFF. In DNA, the CDR3 is TGTGCCAGCAGTTCACAGCCCCAGAACACTGAAGCTTTCTTT.

This chain connects TRBV2 to TRBJ1-5, with TRBD1 matching 7 bases. This CDR3 contains 14 residues. The V gene end was trimmed by 3 bases and the J gene end by 7 bases; junction bases not matched to a gene: 6. CDR1 and CDR2 (germline): SNHLY, FYNNEI. CDR3 residues: CASSEVQGQQPQHF. The DNA for the CDR3 is TGTGCCAGCAGTGAGGTACAGGGGCAACAGCCCCAGCATTTT.